Shown below are 13 T cell receptor beta chains from a single sample sequenced in a study of blood T cell repertoires in COVID-19. Measured with immunoSEQ multiplex PCR; TCRdb has only the in-frame clones, and not every one. The repertoire holds 210,000 or so clones, approximately 81% seen once, with less than 20% in the top ten. The sequenced material came from peripheral blood. All receptors come from a human donor in a cohort sampled during active COVID-19.

This chain joins TRBV7-9 and TRBJ2-1; TRBD2 aligns across 7 bases. V shed 5 bases, J shed 0 bases, and the junction held 10 bases outside the gene matches. This CDR3 region has 17 residues. The V gene's germline CDR1 is SEHNR and CDR2 FQNEAQ (reference sequence). The chain's CDR3 is CASSLPSGPSSYNEQFF. The CDR3 DNA follows: TGTGCCAGCAGCCTACCTAGCGGCCCAAGCTCCTACAATGAGCAGTTCTTC.

The chain combines TRBV5-5 with TRBJ2-3; weak D call: TRBD1 (5 bases). CDR3 length: 14 amino acids. The germline V gene encodes CDR1 SGHKS and CDR2 YYEKEE (reference sequence). The germline V and J ends were trimmed by 4 bases and 2 bases, with 11 bases remaining between them. CDR3 sequence reads: CASSSRAYTDTQYF. CDR3 in DNA: TGTGCCAGCAGCAGCAGGGCATACACAGATACGCAGTATTTT.

This chain links TRBV5-1 with TRBJ2-3; a weak D match, TRBD1 (5 bases). CDR3 length equals 16 residues. Trimming removed 0 bases at V and 3 bases at J, with 14 bases between. Per the germline V gene, CDR1 is SGHRS and CDR2 is YFSETQ. The CDR3 region is CASSLAAGWLTDTQYF. CDR3 in DNA: TGCGCCAGCAGCTTGGCGGCAGGGTGGTTGACAGATACGCAGTATTTT.

The rearrangement links TRBV29-1 to TRBJ2-3; D might be TRBD2 (6 bases). This CDR3 is built from 16 residues. The V end lost 3 bases, the J end lost 2 bases, and 18 bases lay between the germline ends. The germline V gene has CDR1 SQVTM and CDR2 ANQGSEA. The CDR3 is CSVDWAAGRYTDTQYF. The CDR3 DNA reads as TGCAGCGTTGACTGGGCTGCGGGGCGTTACACAGATACGCAGTATTTT.

Of note for this clone: Other DNA sequences from this sample encode an identical CDR3 as well. J is TRBJ1-1 and V is TRBV5-1, with 9 positions matching TRBD1. CDR3 length: 14 amino acids. The germline V gene encodes CDR1 SGHRS and CDR2 YFSETQ. Trimming removed 1 base from V and 5 bases from J; junction bases left unmatched: 3. The CDR3 DNA sequence: TGCGCCAGCAGCTTGACAGGGGGCGTTACTGAAGCTTTCTTT. Translating gives CASSLTGGVTEAFF.

V and J are TRBV5-4 and TRBJ2-7; D not certain. Germline-derived CDR1 and CDR2 are SGHNT and YYREEE (reference sequence). V was cut by 0 bases and J by 5 bases, with 9 bases left in between. The CDR3 runs 13 residues. CDR3 nucleotides: TGTGCCAGCAGCTTGGCCGGTAGCCACGAGCAGTACTTC. Amino acid sequence: CASSLAGSHEQYF.

V usage is TRBV3-1 (or the pseudogene TRBV3-2) and J usage is TRBJ1-2, with D perhaps matching TRBD1 (5 bases). The CDR3 length is 16 residues. Per the germline V gene, CDR1 is LGHDT and CDR2 is YNNKEL (reference sequence). Trimming removed 1 base at V and 5 bases at J, with 17 bases between. The CDR3 here is CASSQGNMGPRYGYTF. The DNA for the CDR3 is TGTGCCAGCAGCCAAGGAAACATGGGGCCCAGGTATGGCTACACCTTC.

The J gene is TRBJ2-5, the V gene TRBV11-2, with D possibly matching TRBD1 (6 bases). Per the germline V gene, CDR1 is SGHAT and CDR2 is FQNNGV. V lost 1 base and J lost 5, with 14 bases in between. CDR3 length: 15 amino acids. CDR3 sequence reads: CASSLAGTSAETQYF. CDR3 coding DNA: TGTGCCAGCAGCTTAGCGGGGACATCCGCGGAGACCCAGTACTTC.

The chain carries TRBV6-6 and TRBJ2-1; TRBD1 matches 11 bases. The germline gives CDR1 MNHNY, CDR2 SVGAGI (reference sequence). This CDR3 has 19 amino acids. Losses at the gene ends were 5 bases for V and 2 bases for J; bases not matched to a gene: 14. The CDR3 DNA reads as TGTGCCAGCAGTCGTCTGGGACAGGGGGGTCGGTTCACCTACAATGAGCAGTTCTTC. Translation gives CASSRLGQGGRFTYNEQFF.

This clone was detected a few times. The rearrangement uses TRBV28 and TRBJ2-1, with D perhaps matching TRBD2 (5 bases). There are 16 residues in the CDR3. V shed 3 bases and J shed 7 bases, with 19 bases lying between them. In germline, CDR1 is MDHEN, CDR2 SYDVKM. CDR3 protein: CASSFYKEVARNEQFF. In DNA form, the CDR3 reads TGTGCCAGCAGTTTTTATAAGGAGGTAGCGCGTAATGAGCAGTTCTTC.

V usage is TRBV18 and J usage is TRBJ2-1; D remains ambiguous. The CDR3 loop spans 14 amino acids. In germline, CDR1 is KGHSH, CDR2 LQKENI. V lost 0 bases, J lost 4 bases, and 7 bases lay in between. The CDR3 loop is CASSPPPDYNEQFF. The CDR3 nucleotides read TGTGCCAGCTCACCACCGCCAGATTACAATGAGCAGTTCTTC.

The chain employs TRBV3-1 (or the pseudogene TRBV3-2) and TRBJ2-3; 7 bases match TRBD2. CDR1 is LGHDT and CDR2 is YNNKEL in the germline V gene (reference sequence). The CDR3 is 16 residues long. V was clipped by 1 base and J by 2 bases; unmatched bases: 6. CDR3 residues: CASSQGLADYTDTQYF. The CDR3 DNA reads as TGTGCCAGCAGCCAAGGTCTAGCGGATTACACAGATACGCAGTATTTT.

Note on this clone: One end of the junction is discordant with germline, which a read error may explain. The chain carries TRBV13 and TRBJ1-3; 7 bases match TRBD1. Germline CDR1 is PRHDT and CDR2 is FYEKMQ (reference sequence). CDR3 length equals 12 residues. The CDR3 DNA is TGTGCCAGCAGCCCTCCGACAGGGCCGCTGCATTTT. Residues: CASSPPTGPLHF.